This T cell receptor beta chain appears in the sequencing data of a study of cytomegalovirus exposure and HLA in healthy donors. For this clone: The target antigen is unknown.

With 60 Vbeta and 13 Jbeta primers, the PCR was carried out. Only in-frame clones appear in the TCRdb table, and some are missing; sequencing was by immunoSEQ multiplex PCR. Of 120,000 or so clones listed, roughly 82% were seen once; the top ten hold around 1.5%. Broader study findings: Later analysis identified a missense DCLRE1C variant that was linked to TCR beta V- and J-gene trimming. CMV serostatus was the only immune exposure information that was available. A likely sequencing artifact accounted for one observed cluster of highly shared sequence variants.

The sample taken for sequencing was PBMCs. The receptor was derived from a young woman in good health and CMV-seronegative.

The CDR3 loop is CASSIEAGLLSGANVLTF. CDR3 nucleotide sequence: TGTGCCAGTAGTATAGAAGCAGGGTTACTTTCTGGGGCCAACGTCCTGACTTTC. The chain couples TRBV19 to TRBJ2-6, with D maybe TRBD1 (5 bases). V gave up 0 bases and J gave up 1 base, with 13 bases separating them. Germline CDR1 reads LNHDA; CDR2 reads SQIVND (reference sequence). This CDR3 is 18 amino acids long.